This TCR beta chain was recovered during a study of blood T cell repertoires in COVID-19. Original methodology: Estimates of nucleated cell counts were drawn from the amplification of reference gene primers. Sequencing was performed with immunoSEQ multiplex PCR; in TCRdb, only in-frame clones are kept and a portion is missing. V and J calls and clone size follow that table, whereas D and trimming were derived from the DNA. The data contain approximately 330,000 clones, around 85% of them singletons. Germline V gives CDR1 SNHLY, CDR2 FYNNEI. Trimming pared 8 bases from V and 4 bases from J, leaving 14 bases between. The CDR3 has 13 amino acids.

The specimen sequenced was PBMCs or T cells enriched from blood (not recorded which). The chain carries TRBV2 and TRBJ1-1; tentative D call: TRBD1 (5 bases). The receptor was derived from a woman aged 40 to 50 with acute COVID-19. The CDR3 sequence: CASYLDSPTEAFF. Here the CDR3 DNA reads TGTGCCAGCTACCTAGACAGTCCCACTGAAGCTTTCTTT. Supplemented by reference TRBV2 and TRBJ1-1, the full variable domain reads EPEVTQTPSHQVTQMGQEVILRCVPISNHLYFYWYRQILGQKVEFLVSFYNNEISEKSEIFDDQFSVERPDGSNFTLKIRSTKLEDSAMYFCASYLDSPTEAFFGQGTRLTVV.